The 32 T cell receptor beta chains in this list originate from one sample, sequenced in a study of lymphopenia after photon versus proton radiotherapy. Sequenced by immunoSEQ multiplex PCR; TCRdb stores in-frame clones only, minus some. The table records about 12,000 clones, around 89% of them present only once. Specimen: peripheral blood, collected from a patient treated with proton-based radiotherapy. These TCRs come from a man aged 55 to 70 with pancreatic cancer.

Concerning this clone itself: Within the sample, other DNA sequences also encode this same CDR3. This chain joins TRBV19 and TRBJ1-1, with a possible D match to TRBD1 (5 bases). V was cut by 7 bases and J by 1 base, with 10 bases left in between. The germline V gene has CDR1 LNHDA and CDR2 SQIVND (reference sequence). The CDR3 extends over 13 amino acids. The CDR3 loop is CASNRGRNTEAFF. The CDR3 DNA reads as TGTGCCAGTAACCGGGGACGGAACACTGAAGCTTTCTTT.

The chain recombines TRBV7-2 with TRBJ2-3; the match to TRBD2 covers 7 bases. V was pared by 9 bases and J by 2 bases, with 5 bases of the junction left unmatched. This CDR3 spans 13 amino acids. Germline V gene data show CDR1 as SGHTA and CDR2 as FQGNSA. The CDR3 coding sequence is TGTGCCAGGAGCGGGACGGACACAGATACGCAGTATTTT. Translated: CARSGTDTDTQYF. The full variable domain, its missing parts supplied by reference TRBV7-2 and TRBJ2-3, is GAGVSQSPSNKVTEKGKDVELRCDPISGHTALYWYRQSLGQGLEFLIYFQGNSAPDKSGLPSDRFSAERTGGSVSTLTIQRTQQEDSAVYLCARSGTDTDTQYFGPGTRLTVL.

CDR3 in amino acids: CASSPTQGFYGYTF. As DNA, the CDR3 is TGCGCCAGCAGCCCGACACAGGGGTTCTATGGCTACACCTTC. The chain links TRBV5-1 to TRBJ1-2, with 7 bases fitting TRBD1. The CDR3 has 14 amino acids. J lost 4 bases, V lost 4 bases, and 7 bases had no gene match. In germline, CDR1 is SGHRS, CDR2 YFSETQ.

As DNA, the CDR3 is TGCGCCAGCAGCTTGAGGGGGGCCTACGAGCAGTACTTC. This translates into CASSLRGAYEQYF. The chain uses TRBV5-1 and TRBJ2-7; D possibly uses TRBD1 or TRBD2 (6 bases each). Between the trimmed V and J ends, which lost 1 base and 2 bases, there was a span of 7 bases. CDR3 length: 13 amino acids. Germline V CDR1 and CDR2: SGHRS, YFSETQ.

V gene TRBV5-6 combines with J gene TRBJ2-1, with 10 nucleotides matching TRBD1. Germline loops: CDR1 SGHDT, CDR2 YYEEEE. V lost 0 bases, J lost 9 bases, and 6 bases stayed unmatched. This CDR3 contains 15 residues. The DNA for the CDR3 is TGTGCCAGCAGCTTGGGTGGGACAGGGGTCTTTGAGCAGTTCTTC. Its protein product is CASSLGGTGVFEQFF. The full variable domain, with the rest looked up from reference TRBV5-6 and TRBJ2-1, is DAGVTQSPTHLIKTRGQQVTLRCSPKSGHDTVSWYQQALGQGPQFIFQYYEEEERQRGNFPDRFSGHQFPNYSSELNVNALLLGDSALYLCASSLGGTGVFEQFFGPGTRLTVL.

V and J are TRBV27 and TRBJ2-7; 10 nucleotides line up with TRBD2. V shed 1 base, J shed 2 bases, and the junction held 5 bases outside the gene matches. Germline values: CDR1 MNHEY, CDR2 SMNVEV (reference sequence). The length of the CDR3 is 16 residues. The CDR3 DNA reads TGTGCCAGCAGTTTATGGTTAGCGGGAGGAACCTACGAGCAGTACTTC. Its protein product is CASSLWLAGGTYEQYF.

The gene calls are TRBV30 and TRBJ2-1; unclear D gene. Trimming pared 0 bases from V and 0 bases from J, leaving 9 bases between. CDR1 and CDR2 (germline): GTSNPN, SVGIG (reference sequence). The CDR3 has 15 amino acids. Here the CDR3 reads CAWSVRGRSYNEQFF. The CDR3 region has the DNA TGTGCCTGGAGTGTACGAGGTCGCTCCTACAATGAGCAGTTCTTC.

The rearrangement uses TRBV4-3 and TRBJ2-2; TRBD1 aligns across 7 bases. This CDR3 has 16 residues. CDR1 is LGHNA, CDR2 YSLEER, per germline. After removal of 0 bases from V and 6 bases from J, the junction contained 7 bases not matched to a gene. The CDR3 bases are TGCGCCAGCAGCCAAGAGCCGACAGGGTGGGCCGGGGAGCTGTTTTTT. Its protein is CASSQEPTGWAGELFF.

The chain joins TRBV11-1 to TRBJ2-2; TRBD2 matches at 7 bases. V dropped 7 bases and J dropped 3; count of bases not matched to a gene: 8. The CDR3 loop spans 15 amino acids. The germline V gene encodes CDR1 SGHAT and CDR2 FQDESV (reference sequence). CDR3 amino acids: CASMWGTTHTGELFF. Here the CDR3 DNA reads TGTGCCAGCATGTGGGGGACTACACACACCGGGGAGCTGTTTTTT.

This chain links TRBV9 with TRBJ2-3, with D possibly TRBD2 on 5 matching bases. Trimming removed 2 bases from V and 4 bases from J, with 8 bases in between. Germline V gives CDR1 SGDLS, CDR2 YYNGEE. There are 13 residues in the CDR3. CDR3 region: CASSVGVADTQYF. As DNA, the CDR3 is TGTGCCAGCAGCGTCGGGGTGGCAGATACGCAGTATTTT.

The J gene is TRBJ1-2, the V gene TRBV18; D remains ambiguous. Trimming shortened V by 2 bases and J by 4 bases, and 11 bases separated the two germline ends. Germline V lookup: CDR1 KGHSH, CDR2 LQKENI. The CDR3 contains 14 residues. CDR3 sequence: CASSPAPAGYGYTF. CDR3 coding DNA: TGTGCCAGCTCACCAGCCCCCGCGGGCTATGGCTACACCTTC.

This clone is a singleton in its sample. V and J are TRBV5-4 and TRBJ1-1; 7 bases match TRBD1. The CDR3 sequence is 17 residues long. Germline V gene lookup returns CDR1 SGHNT and CDR2 YYREEE (reference sequence). The V gene end was trimmed by 5 bases and the J gene end by 0 bases; junction bases not matched to a gene: 13. The CDR3 nucleotides are TGTGCCAGCAGACATAAGATTCCGGGACAGATGAACACTGAAGCTTTCTTT. It yields the protein CASRHKIPGQMNTEAFF. The whole variable domain, remainder taken from reference TRBV5-4 and TRBJ1-1, is ETGVTQSPTHLIKTRGQQVTLRCSSQSGHNTVSWYQQALGQGPQFIFQYYREEENGRGNFPPRFSGLQFPNYSSELNVNALELDDSALYLCASRHKIPGQMNTEAFFGQGTRLTVV.

The V call is TRBV29-1, the J call TRBJ1-2; tentatively, D is TRBD1 (5 bases). CDR3 length: 14 residues. Trimming took 0 bases from V and 4 from J, leaving 12 bases between them. CDR1 and CDR2 (germline): SQVTM, ANQGSEA. The DNA of the CDR3 is TGCAGCGTTGAAGATCGGGGGGTAGTCTATGGCTACACCTTC. This sequence encodes CSVEDRGVVYGYTF.

The rearrangement joins TRBV28 to TRBJ2-2, with D perhaps given as TRBD1 or TRBD2 (5 bases each). Germline V gene lookup returns CDR1 MDHEN and CDR2 SYDVKM. This CDR3 comprises 19 residues. V lost 2 bases, J lost 0 bases, and 19 bases lay in between. Here the CDR3 reads CASSLGGWSLRTNTGELFF. The CDR3 nucleotides are TGTGCCAGCAGTTTAGGGGGTTGGAGTCTCCGTACGAACACCGGGGAGCTGTTTTTT.

V gene TRBV27 combines with J gene TRBJ2-3; D may be TRBD1 (6 bases). Germline values: CDR1 MNHEY, CDR2 SMNVEV (reference sequence). The length of the CDR3 is 16 residues. The ends were cut back, 5 bases at V and 4 bases at J, with 19 bases in the middle. The CDR3 reads CASSKENRVWADTQYF. The DNA for the CDR3 is TGTGCCAGCAGTAAAGAGAACAGGGTTTGGGCAGATACGCAGTATTTT.

This rearrangement joins TRBV5-6 to TRBJ2-1, with TRBD2 identical over 7 bases. The J segment lost 4 bases and the V segment lost 1 base, leaving 11 bases of the junction unmatched. This CDR3 comprises 17 residues. Germline V CDR1 and CDR2: SGHDT, YYEEEE. The CDR3, as DNA: TGTGCCAGCAGCTTGCGTTCCGCTAGCGGATTATACAATGAGCAGTTCTTC. Translation: CASSLRSASGLYNEQFF.

The chain employs TRBV20-1 and TRBJ1-2; 7 bases are shared with TRBD1. Unmatched junction bases numbered 6, after V lost 3 bases and J lost 11 bases. There are 11 residues in the CDR3. Germline V gives CDR1 DFQATT, CDR2 SNEGSKA (reference sequence). CDR3 DNA: TGCAGTGCTAGCCAGGGGGTTAGGTACACCTTC. Protein sequence: CSASQGVRYTF.

The V call is TRBV29-1, the J call TRBJ2-7, with TRBD2 matching over 11 bases. CDR1 and CDR2 from the germline V gene are SQVTM and ANQGSEA. The CDR3 loop spans 14 amino acids. J was trimmed by 6 bases and V by 6 bases; bases with no gene match: 10. In DNA form, the CDR3 reads TGCAGCGTGGTAAGACTAGCGGGAAATGGCGAGCAGTACTTC. Amino acids: CSVVRLAGNGEQYF.

The table lists this clone with a few counts. The chain combines TRBV7-9 with TRBJ1-2; 8 bases align to TRBD1. V gave up 1 base and J gave up 8 bases; unmatched junction bases: 9. Germline CDR1 is SEHNR and CDR2 is FQNEAQ (reference sequence). The CDR3 is 15 amino acids. CDR3 loop: CASSLVENQGAGYTF. As DNA, the CDR3 is TGTGCCAGCAGCTTAGTCGAGAATCAGGGGGCAGGCTACACCTTC.

The chain uses TRBV7-2 and TRBJ2-7; D remains unclear. The CDR3 extends over 12 amino acids. The germline CDR1 and CDR2 sequences are SGHTA and FQGNSA. The V gene lost 4 bases and the J gene lost 7 bases, with 11 bases spanning the gap. Written as DNA, the CDR3 is TGTGCCAGCAGCTCCTCCTCCCTGGAGCAGTACTTC. Translated: CASSSSSLEQYF.

The chain joins TRBV6-5 to TRBJ2-2; no definite D call. CDR1 is MNHEY and CDR2 is SVGAGI in the germline V gene. V lost 2 bases to trimming and J lost 4 bases, with 11 bases between them. The CDR3 has 15 residues. The CDR3 coding sequence is TGTGCCAGCAGTTACGACGGGCGAGCCACCGGGGAGCTGTTTTTT. Translating it yields CASSYDGRATGELFF.

The chain recombines TRBV19 with TRBJ1-1; maybe TRBD1 (6 bases). CDR1 and CDR2 (germline): LNHDA, SQIVND (reference sequence). The CDR3 length is 17 residues. Trimming took off 4 bases at V and 6 bases at J, with 24 bases between the two ends. CDR3 DNA: TGTGCCAGTAGTACAAGGGGGGGCGGAGGGGCTAACCCTGAAGCTTTCTTT. Protein product: CASSTRGGGGANPEAFF.

The rearrangement uses TRBV7-6 and TRBJ2-3, with no clear D. With 3 bases removed from V and 5 bases from J, the gap between germline ends came to 6 bases. Germline V CDR1 and CDR2: SGHVS, FNYEAQ. This CDR3 has 12 residues. CDR3 nucleotides: TGTGCCAGCAGCTTCTCGGAAGATACGCAGTATTTT. This codes for CASSFSEDTQYF.

V usage is TRBV27 and J usage is TRBJ2-3, with 12 bases identical to TRBD2. From germline, CDR1 is MNHEY and CDR2 SMNVEV (reference sequence). J lost 5 bases, V lost 7 bases, and 10 bases had no gene match. CDR3 size: 16 residues. The CDR3 coding sequence is TGTGCCAGCACCCCAAGGCCTAGCGGGAGGGTAGATACGCAGTATTTT. It codes for CASTPRPSGRVDTQYF.

V gene TRBV19 combines with J gene TRBJ1-2, with D maybe TRBD1 (5 bases). The CDR3 sequence is 13 residues long. Trimming removed 8 bases at V and 3 bases at J, with 13 bases between. CDR1 and CDR2 from the germline V gene are LNHDA and SQIVND (reference sequence). CDR3 sequence (DNA): TGTGCCAGTGCAAGGTCCAGGGACTATGGCTACACCTTC. Protein: CASARSRDYGYTF.

The J gene is TRBJ2-3, the V gene TRBV4-3; D ambiguous. Deletions cut 0 bases from V and 4 bases from J, with 8 bases between. Germline lookup yields CDR1 LGHNA and CDR2 YSLEER. The CDR3 totals 14 residues. The CDR3 region has the DNA TGCGCCAGCAGCCAAGATACTGGGGCAGATACGCAGTATTTT. This encodes CASSQDTGADTQYF.

The CDR3 DNA sequence: TGTGCCAGCAGCAGTCAGACAGGGTTGGGCACCGGGGAGCTGTTTTTT. Translated, it gives CASSSQTGLGTGELFF. The chain links TRBV7-3 to TRBJ2-2; 7 bases fit TRBD1. From germline, CDR1 is SGHTA and CDR2 FQGTGA. CDR3 length: 16 residues. J gave up 4 bases and V 5 bases, and 10 bases lay outside the gene matches.

The chain couples TRBV7-2 to TRBJ2-1; 13 nucleotides agree with TRBD2. The length of the CDR3 is 19 residues. Germline trimming cut 1 base from V and 2 bases from J; bases unmatched to any gene: 8. The V gene's germline CDR1 is SGHTA and CDR2 FQGNSA. The CDR3 protein is CASSLDPGLAGQTYNEQFF. CDR3 bases: TGTGCCAGCAGCTTAGACCCGGGACTAGCGGGACAAACCTACAATGAGCAGTTCTTC. Full variable domain (rest looked up from reference TRBV7-2 and TRBJ2-1): GAGVSQSPSNKVTEKGKDVELRCDPISGHTALYWYRQSLGQGLEFLIYFQGNSAPDKSGLPSDRFSAERTGGSVSTLTIQRTQQEDSAVYLCASSLDPGLAGQTYNEQFFGPGTRLTVL.

The rearrangement uses TRBV7-2 and TRBJ2-5; 10 positions agree with TRBD2. J lost 3 bases, V lost 4 bases, and 2 bases had no gene match. The CDR3 totals 14 residues. Germline CDR1 SGHTA, CDR2 FQGNSA. CDR3 loop: CASSSLAGKETQYF. The CDR3 DNA reads as TGTGCCAGCAGCTCACTAGCGGGAAAAGAGACCCAGTACTTC.

The V and J genes are TRBV28 and TRBJ2-7; 10 bases are a match to TRBD1. This CDR3 is 15 amino acids long. Germline trimming cut 4 bases from V and 4 bases from J; bases unmatched to any gene: 7. CDR1 is MDHEN and CDR2 is SYDVKM in the germline V gene. CDR3 region: CASSSPRTGGYEQYF. The CDR3 nucleotides read TGTGCCAGCAGTTCTCCCCGGACAGGGGGGTACGAGCAGTACTTC.

The rearrangement links TRBV4-1 to TRBJ2-3; 8 bases agree with TRBD2. This CDR3 has 17 amino acids. The V gene's germline CDR1 is MGHRA and CDR2 YSYEKL. J lost 5 bases, V lost 3 bases, and 13 bases had no gene match. The CDR3: CASSQDSTGTRGDTQYF. DNA for the CDR3: TGCGCCAGCAGCCAGGACTCAACCGGGACTAGGGGAGATACGCAGTATTTT.

In DNA, the CDR3 is TGTGCCAGCAGTGTCAGGGCGGGTGCCAGCACAGATACGCAGTATTTT. It is translated as CASSVRAGASTDTQYF. V and J are TRBV6-1 and TRBJ2-3; D could derive from TRBD1 or TRBD2 (5 bases each). Germline CDR1 and CDR2: MNHNS and SASEGT. CDR3 size: 16 residues. Between the trimmed V and J ends, which lost 4 bases and 0 bases, there was a span of 14 bases.